The next 27 T cell receptor beta chains were all read from a single sample in a study of shared clonotypes between healthy human individuals. CD45RO-negative CD8 cells positively selected for CCR7 made up the naive population, which excluded terminally differentiated effector memory CD45RA+ cells. The table came from immunoSEQ multiplex PCR; TCRdb's copy has only in-frame clones and leaves some out. The profile covers approximately 2,200,000 clones, with around 93% appearing a single time and more than 1.5% taken by the ten largest. Sequences were obtained from naive CD8+ T cells from PBMCs. Receptors were obtained from a man between 18 and 29 years old in good health. Some clones in this sample may be carry-over from other donors' samples.

The chain couples TRBV14 to TRBJ2-7; no firm D call. The CDR3 totals 13 residues. Germline assignment: CDR1 SGHDN and CDR2 FVKESK. Trimming removed 4 bases at V and 1 base at J, with 8 bases between. The CDR3 sequence is CASSLDGSYEQYF. The CDR3, as DNA: TGTGCCAGCAGCCTAGACGGGTCCTACGAGCAGTACTTC.

J is TRBJ2-2 and V is TRBV6-4; D unresolved. The CDR3 loop spans 14 amino acids. Germline V lookup: CDR1 MRHNA, CDR2 SNTAGT. The V gene lost 3 bases and the J gene lost 1 base, with 6 bases spanning the gap. This CDR3 reads CASSEYRNTGELFF. The DNA for the CDR3 is TGTGCCAGCAGTGAATACAGGAACACCGGGGAGCTGTTTTTT.

The genes are TRBV5-8 and TRBJ2-7; D unresolved. Germline V gives CDR1 SGHTS, CDR2 YDEGEE. V was cut by 0 bases and J by 2 bases, with 15 bases left in between. CDR3 length equals 16 residues. CDR3 protein: CASSLAGPVLPYEQYF. CDR3 nucleotides: TGTGCCAGCAGCTTGGCCGGGCCAGTCCTCCCCTACGAGCAGTACTTC.

The chain carries TRBV6-4 and TRBJ2-1, with 8 positions matching TRBD2. CDR1 MRHNA and CDR2 SNTAGT come from the germline V gene. This CDR3 has 17 residues. J lost 6 bases, V lost 2 bases, and 12 bases had no gene match. Here the CDR3 reads CASSDTRLRGGSNEQFF. For the CDR3, the DNA is TGTGCCAGCAGTGACACCCGCCTACGGGGGGGCTCCAATGAGCAGTTCTTC.

The CDR3 spells CASSEGSGVNEKLFF. The CDR3 bases are TGTGCCAGCAGCGAGGGGTCAGGAGTTAATGAAAAACTGTTTTTT. V gene TRBV9 combines with J gene TRBJ1-4; D perhaps matches TRBD1 (5 bases). CDR3 length: 15 residues. The V gene's germline CDR1 is SGDLS and CDR2 YYNGEE. Trimming cost V 3 bases and J 4 bases, with 13 bases left between them.

The J gene is TRBJ2-7, the V gene TRBV2; D ambiguous. Germline assignment: CDR1 SNHLY and CDR2 FYNNEI. Trimming left V 8 bases short and J 3 bases short, with 17 bases between. The CDR3 covers 14 residues. CDR3 sequence reads: CASGVADDLYEQYF. CDR3 sequence (DNA): TGTGCCAGCGGGGTTGCAGATGATCTCTACGAGCAGTACTTC. The entire variable domain, with the rest obtained from reference TRBV2 and TRBJ2-7, is as follows: EPEVTQTPSHQVTQMGQEVILRCVPISNHLYFYWYRQILGQKVEFLVSFYNNEISEKSEIFDDQFSVERPDGSNFTLKIRSTKLEDSAMYFCASGVADDLYEQYFGPGTRLTVT.

V is TRBV27 and J is TRBJ2-1, with 9 bases matching TRBD2. The CDR3 sequence is 15 residues long. With 3 bases clipped from V and 5 bases from J, the junction kept 5 bases outside the gene matches. Germline V CDR1 and CDR2: MNHEY, SMNVEV (reference sequence). The CDR3 is CASSLWTSAHNEQFF. CDR3 nucleotide sequence: TGTGCCAGCAGTTTGTGGACTAGCGCTCACAATGAGCAGTTCTTC.

This chain connects TRBV7-8 to TRBJ2-5; 11 bases agree with TRBD1. V was pared by 6 bases and J by 5 bases, with 8 bases of the junction left unmatched. The CDR3 runs to 15 residues. Germline CDR1 reads SGHVS; CDR2 reads FQNEAQ. CDR3 sequence: CASRRTGGVGETQYF. In nucleotides, the CDR3 is TGTGCCAGCAGAAGGACAGGGGGCGTTGGGGAGACCCAGTACTTC.

V and J are TRBV13 and TRBJ2-7; 10 bases are shared with TRBD1. CDR1 and CDR2 from the germline V gene are PRHDT and FYEKMQ (reference sequence). Trimming cost V 0 bases and J 5 bases; bases outside gene matches: 10. The CDR3 has 17 amino acids. In DNA form, the CDR3 reads TGTGCCAGCAGCTTAGGTCATAATCAGGGGACAGGGGACGAGCAGTACTTC. Protein product: CASSLGHNQGTGDEQYF. Combining the CDR3 with reference TRBV13 and TRBJ2-7 gives the whole variable domain AAGVIQSPRHLIKEKRETATLKCYPIPRHDTVYWYQQGPGQDPQFLISFYEKMQSDKGSIPDRFSAQQFSDYHSELNMSSLELGDSALYFCASSLGHNQGTGDEQYFGPGTRLTVT.

This clone was detected once. The chain uses TRBV27 and TRBJ1-5; a weak D match, TRBD1 (6 bases). The V end lost 6 bases, the J end lost 5 bases, and 11 bases lay between the germline ends. The length of the CDR3 is 13 residues. The germline V gene encodes CDR1 MNHEY and CDR2 SMNVEV (reference sequence). In nucleotides, the CDR3 is TGTGCCAGCAGCGACAGGTACGATCAGCCCCAGCATTTT. Translated, it gives CASSDRYDQPQHF.

The chain uses TRBV28 and TRBJ1-1; D is ambiguous. The V gene lost 6 bases and the J gene lost 3 bases, with 11 bases spanning the gap. Germline CDR1 and CDR2: MDHEN and SYDVKM. The CDR3 has 13 residues. The CDR3 DNA sequence: TGTGCCAGCAGCATGTTGGGCCACACTGAAGCTTTCTTT. Its translation is CASSMLGHTEAFF.

The chain links TRBV27 to TRBJ1-2; D remains unclear. The CDR3 runs to 14 residues. V shed 6 bases and J shed 2 bases, with 13 bases lying between them. Germline V gene sequence: CDR1 MNHEY, CDR2 SMNVEV (reference sequence). CDR3 in amino acids: CASSPRVGNYGYTF. CDR3 in DNA: TGTGCCAGCAGCCCCCGGGTGGGGAACTATGGCTACACCTTC.

Comment on this clone: Different DNA sequences within this sample yield the same CDR3. The rearrangement links TRBV6-5 to TRBJ2-7; maybe TRBD2 (6 bases). Germline loops: CDR1 MNHEY, CDR2 SVGAGI. Trimming took off 2 bases at V and 0 bases at J, with 8 bases between the two ends. CDR3 length equals 14 residues. CDR3 sequence (DNA): TGTGCCAGCAGTTACGGGCGGGGCTCCTACGAGCAGTACTTC. Translated, it gives CASSYGRGSYEQYF.

The V call is TRBV19, the J call TRBJ2-7, with D perhaps matching TRBD1 (6 bases). The CDR3 spans 15 residues. Germline V gene sequence: CDR1 LNHDA, CDR2 SQIVND (reference sequence). Trimming removed 3 bases from V and 2 bases from J, with 14 bases in between. CDR3 nucleotide sequence: TGTGCCAGTAGTATTCCGGACAGTCCAACCTACGAGCAGTACTTC. It codes for CASSIPDSPTYEQYF.

V gene TRBV19 combines with J gene TRBJ2-1, with unresolved D. Germline-derived CDR1 and CDR2 are LNHDA and SQIVND (reference sequence). V was clipped by 5 bases and J by 0 bases, with 11 bases between them. This CDR3 has 15 amino acids. CDR3 in amino acids: CASSAAYSSYNEQFF. For the CDR3, the DNA is TGTGCCAGTAGTGCGGCTTACAGCTCCTACAATGAGCAGTTCTTC.

This chain joins TRBV7-8 and TRBJ2-1; D may be TRBD1 (6 bases). CDR3 length: 17 amino acids. V was pared by 4 bases and J by 4 bases, with 20 bases between. Germline V gives CDR1 SGHVS, CDR2 FQNEAQ. CDR3 region: CASSSAQGYPRYNEQFF. In DNA form, the CDR3 reads TGTGCCAGCAGCTCGGCACAGGGATACCCCCGGTACAATGAGCAGTTCTTC.

This chain links TRBV28 with TRBJ2-3; D not resolved. The length of the CDR3 is 17 residues. Trimming pared 3 bases from V and 0 bases from J, leaving 16 bases between. Germline V gives CDR1 MDHEN, CDR2 SYDVKM. CDR3 protein: CASSFGAFAASTDTQYF. DNA for the CDR3: TGTGCCAGCAGTTTTGGCGCTTTTGCGGCTAGCACAGATACGCAGTATTTT.

Of note for this clone: Other DNA sequences in the same sample also yield this CDR3. The V gene is TRBV7-9, the J gene TRBJ2-1, with D perhaps matching TRBD2 (5 bases). This CDR3 comprises 14 residues. Deletions cut 3 bases from V and 0 bases from J, with 6 bases between. The germline gives CDR1 SEHNR, CDR2 FQNEAQ (reference sequence). CDR3 sequence reads: CASSLGSSYNEQFF. In nucleotides, the CDR3 is TGTGCCAGCAGCTTGGGGAGCTCCTACAATGAGCAGTTCTTC.

The chain combines TRBV4-2 with TRBJ2-2; possibly TRBD1 or TRBD2 for D (5 bases each). V lost 0 bases and J lost 4, with 12 bases in between. Germline V CDR1 and CDR2: LGHNA, YNFKEQ. This CDR3 comprises 16 residues. DNA for the CDR3: TGTGCCAGCAGCCAAGATGGACTGGGGGTCACCGGGGAGCTGTTTTTT. Amino acids: CASSQDGLGVTGELFF.

The CDR3 spells CASSSDRGVYSNQPQHF. The CDR3 bases are TGTGCCAGCAGCTCGGACAGGGGGGTATATAGCAATCAGCCCCAGCATTTT. The chain links TRBV7-8 to TRBJ1-5, with 10 bases that match TRBD1. This CDR3 comprises 17 residues. With V trimmed by 4 bases and J by 0 bases, 6 bases remained unmatched. CDR1 and CDR2 from the germline V gene are SGHVS and FQNEAQ.

The rearrangement links TRBV4-3 to TRBJ2-7; the D gene is possibly TRBD1 (6 bases). With 1 base removed from V and 2 bases from J, the gap between germline ends came to 12 bases. CDR1 LGHNA and CDR2 YSLEER come from the germline V gene. This CDR3 has 15 residues. The CDR3 DNA is TGCGCCAGCAGCCAAGGTCGGGACAATGCCTACGAGCAGTACTTC. Amino acids: CASSQGRDNAYEQYF.

This chain uses TRBV30 with TRBJ1-2; possible D gene TRBD1, 5 bases. The CDR3 length is 15 residues. CDR1 is GTSNPN and CDR2 is SVGIG in the germline V gene (reference sequence). V lost 1 base, J lost 4 bases, and 16 bases lay in between. The CDR3: CAWSDVPGTAYGYTF. CDR3 bases: TGTGCCTGGAGTGACGTCCCGGGGACGGCCTATGGCTACACCTTC. Drawing the rest from reference TRBV30 and TRBJ1-2, the complete variable domain is SQTIHQWPATLVQPVGSPLSLECTVEGTSNPNLYWYRQAAGRGLQLLFYSVGIGQISSEVPQNLSASRPQDRQFILSSKKLLLSDSGFYLCAWSDVPGTAYGYTFGSGTRLTVV.

V is TRBV20-1 and J is TRBJ2-7, with D hard to call. The germline CDR1 and CDR2 sequences are DFQATT and SNEGSKA (reference sequence). The CDR3 totals 10 residues. V lost 5 bases, J lost 5 bases, and 7 bases lay in between. The CDR3 reads CSARRNEQYF. In DNA, the CDR3 is TGCAGTGCTCGGAGAAACGAGCAGTACTTC.

This clone occurred once. This chain joins TRBV13 and TRBJ2-7, with 7 bases matching TRBD2. The CDR3 has 15 residues. Germline V gene sequence: CDR1 PRHDT, CDR2 FYEKMQ (reference sequence). V lost 5 bases and J lost 4; bases outside the gene matches: 11. This chain's CDR3 is CASSPPAGEAYEQYF. CDR3 DNA sequence: TGTGCCAGCAGCCCTCCGGCGGGAGAGGCATACGAGCAGTACTTC.

This clone was observed once. The rearrangement uses TRBV27 and TRBJ2-7; tentatively, D is TRBD1 or TRBD2 (6 bases each). Germline lookup yields CDR1 MNHEY and CDR2 SMNVEV (reference sequence). The CDR3 is made up of 15 amino acids. V was shortened by 4 bases and J by 3 bases, with 16 bases between the two germline ends. The CDR3 DNA sequence: TGTGCCAGCAGTTATAGTTCGGGGGCCCGCTACGAGCAGTACTTC. Residues: CASSYSSGARYEQYF.

The chain is built from TRBV7-2 and TRBJ2-1; D perhaps matches TRBD2 (5 bases). The CDR3 runs to 15 residues. V lost 4 bases to trimming and J lost 0 bases, with 10 bases between them. Germline CDR1 reads SGHTA; CDR2 reads FQGNSA. CDR3 sequence (DNA): TGTGCCAGCAGCTCTAGCCCGGCCTCCTACAATGAGCAGTTCTTC. It yields the protein CASSSSPASYNEQFF.

This clone was found a few times. The rearrangement links TRBV28 to TRBJ1-2; D unclear. Trimming took off 7 bases at V and 8 bases at J, with 11 bases between the two ends. This CDR3 has 11 residues. CDR1 MDHEN and CDR2 SYDVKM come from the germline V gene. DNA of the CDR3: TGTGCCAGCAAGGGATCGAAAGGCTACACCTTC. This sequence encodes CASKGSKGYTF.